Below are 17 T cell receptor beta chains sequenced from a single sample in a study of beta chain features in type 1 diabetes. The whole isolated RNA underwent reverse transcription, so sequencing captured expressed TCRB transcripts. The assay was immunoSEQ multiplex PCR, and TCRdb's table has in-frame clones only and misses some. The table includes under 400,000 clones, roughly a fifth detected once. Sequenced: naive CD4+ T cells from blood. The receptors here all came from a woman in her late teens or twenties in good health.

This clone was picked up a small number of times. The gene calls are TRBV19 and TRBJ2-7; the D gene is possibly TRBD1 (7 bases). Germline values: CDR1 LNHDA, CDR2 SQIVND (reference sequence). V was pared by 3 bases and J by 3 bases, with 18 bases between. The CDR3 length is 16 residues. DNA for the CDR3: TGTGCCAGTAGTATTCCCCTATGGCAGGGGGGCTACGAGCAGTACTTC. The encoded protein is CASSIPLWQGGYEQYF.

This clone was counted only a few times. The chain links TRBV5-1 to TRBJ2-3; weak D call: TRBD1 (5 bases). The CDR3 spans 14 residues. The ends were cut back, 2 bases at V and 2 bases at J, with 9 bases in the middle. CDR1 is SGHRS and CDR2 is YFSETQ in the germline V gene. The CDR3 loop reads CASSFGADTDTQYF. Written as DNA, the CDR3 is TGCGCCAGCAGCTTTGGGGCAGACACAGATACGCAGTATTTT.

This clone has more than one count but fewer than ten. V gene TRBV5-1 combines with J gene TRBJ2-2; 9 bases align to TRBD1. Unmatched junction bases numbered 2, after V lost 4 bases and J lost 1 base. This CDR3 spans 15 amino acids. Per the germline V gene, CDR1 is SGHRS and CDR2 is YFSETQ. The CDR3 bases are TGCGCCAGCAGCCGGGACAGGGAGAACACCGGGGAGCTGTTTTTT. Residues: CASSRDRENTGELFF. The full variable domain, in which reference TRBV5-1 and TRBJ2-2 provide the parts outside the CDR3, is KAGVTQTPRYLIKTRGQQVTLSCSPISGHRSVSWYQQTPGQGLQFLFEYFSETQRNKGNFPGRFSGRQFSNSRSEMNVSTLELGDSALYLCASSRDRENTGELFFGEGSRLTVL.

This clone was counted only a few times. In nucleotides, the CDR3 is TGTGCCAGCAGTGGAGTGGAGGGCCAAGAGACCCAGTACTTC. Its translation is CASSGVEGQETQYF. The J gene is TRBJ2-5, the V gene TRBV2; a possible D gene is TRBD2 (6 bases). The germline V gene encodes CDR1 SNHLY and CDR2 FYNNEI. V lost 4 bases to trimming and J lost 1 base, with 10 bases between them. The CDR3 sequence is 14 residues long.

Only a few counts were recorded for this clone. This CDR3 is CSARTGDGYTF. Written as DNA, the CDR3 is TGCAGTGCTAGGACAGGGGATGGCTACACCTTC. The chain joins TRBV20-1 to TRBJ1-2; 8 bases align to TRBD1. In germline, CDR1 is DFQATT, CDR2 SNEGSKA (reference sequence). CDR3 size: 11 residues. The ends lost 3 bases at V and 6 bases at J; junction bases unmatched: 0.

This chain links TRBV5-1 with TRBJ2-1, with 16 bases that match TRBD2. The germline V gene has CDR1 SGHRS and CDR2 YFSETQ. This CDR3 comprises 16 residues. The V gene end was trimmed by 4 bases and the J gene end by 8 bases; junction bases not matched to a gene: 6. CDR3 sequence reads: CASSPGLAGGPHEQFF. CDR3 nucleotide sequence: TGCGCCAGCAGCCCGGGACTAGCGGGAGGGCCACATGAGCAGTTCTTC.

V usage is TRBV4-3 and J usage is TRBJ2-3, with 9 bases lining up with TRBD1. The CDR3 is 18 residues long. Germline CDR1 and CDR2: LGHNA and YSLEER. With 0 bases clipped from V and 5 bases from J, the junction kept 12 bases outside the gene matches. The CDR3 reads CASSQDTQGARTGDTQYF. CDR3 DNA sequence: TGCGCCAGCAGCCAAGACACACAGGGGGCGAGGACGGGAGATACGCAGTATTTT.

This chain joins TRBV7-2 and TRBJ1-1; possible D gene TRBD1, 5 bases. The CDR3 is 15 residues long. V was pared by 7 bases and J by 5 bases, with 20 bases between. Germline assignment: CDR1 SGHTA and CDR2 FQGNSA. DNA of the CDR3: TGTGCCAGCACTTTGAGAGGGCGGGGCGGAACTGAAGCTTTCTTT. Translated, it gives CASTLRGRGGTEAFF.

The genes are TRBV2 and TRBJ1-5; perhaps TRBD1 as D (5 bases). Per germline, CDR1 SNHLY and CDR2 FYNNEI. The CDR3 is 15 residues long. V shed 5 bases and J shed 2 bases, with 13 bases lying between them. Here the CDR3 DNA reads TGTGCCAGCAGTTACAGGATTTCGGGCAATCAGCCCCAGCATTTT. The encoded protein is CASSYRISGNQPQHF.

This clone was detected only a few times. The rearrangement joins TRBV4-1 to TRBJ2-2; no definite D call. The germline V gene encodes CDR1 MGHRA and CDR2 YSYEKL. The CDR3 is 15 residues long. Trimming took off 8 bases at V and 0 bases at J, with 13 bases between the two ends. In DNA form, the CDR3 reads TGCGCCAGCCAAGGTGGGCCCTCGAACACCGGGGAGCTGTTTTTT. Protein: CASQGGPSNTGELFF.

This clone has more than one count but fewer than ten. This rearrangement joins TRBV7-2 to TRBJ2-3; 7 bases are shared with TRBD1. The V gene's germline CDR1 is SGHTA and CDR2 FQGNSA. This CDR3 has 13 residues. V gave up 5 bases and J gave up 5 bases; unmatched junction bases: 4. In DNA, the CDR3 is TGTGCCAGCAGCCCAAGGGGGCAAGATACGCAGTATTTT. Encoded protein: CASSPRGQDTQYF. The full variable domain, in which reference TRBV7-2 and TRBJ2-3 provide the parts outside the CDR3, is GAGVSQSPSNKVTEKGKDVELRCDPISGHTALYWYRQSLGQGLEFLIYFQGNSAPDKSGLPSDRFSAERTGGSVSTLTIQRTQQEDSAVYLCASSPRGQDTQYFGPGTRLTVL.

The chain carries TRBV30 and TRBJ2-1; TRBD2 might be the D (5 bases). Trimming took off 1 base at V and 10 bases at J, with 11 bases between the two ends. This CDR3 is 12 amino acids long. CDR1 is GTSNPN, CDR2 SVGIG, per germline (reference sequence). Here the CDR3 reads CAWSALSGEQFF. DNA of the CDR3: TGTGCCTGGAGTGCCCTCAGCGGCGAGCAGTTCTTC.

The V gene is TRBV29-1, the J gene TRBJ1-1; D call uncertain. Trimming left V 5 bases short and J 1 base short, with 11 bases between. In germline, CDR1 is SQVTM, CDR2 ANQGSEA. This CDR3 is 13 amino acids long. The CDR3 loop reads CSVCDIWNTEAFF. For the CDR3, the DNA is TGCAGCGTTTGTGACATTTGGAACACTGAAGCTTTCTTT.

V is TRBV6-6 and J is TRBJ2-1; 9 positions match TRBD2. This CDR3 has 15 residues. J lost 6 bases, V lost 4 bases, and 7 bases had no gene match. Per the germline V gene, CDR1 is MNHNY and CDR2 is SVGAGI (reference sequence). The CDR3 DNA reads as TGTGCCAGCAGTTGGGCTAGCGGGGCTGGCAATGAGCAGTTCTTC. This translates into CASSWASGAGNEQFF.

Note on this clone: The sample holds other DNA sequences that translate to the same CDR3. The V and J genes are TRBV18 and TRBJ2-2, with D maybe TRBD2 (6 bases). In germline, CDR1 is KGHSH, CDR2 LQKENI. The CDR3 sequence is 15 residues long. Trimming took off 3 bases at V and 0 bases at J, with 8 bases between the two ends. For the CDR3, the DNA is TGTGCCAGCTCACCGGGACTTTCGAACACCGGGGAGCTGTTTTTT. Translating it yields CASSPGLSNTGELFF. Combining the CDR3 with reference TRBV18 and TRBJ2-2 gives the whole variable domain NAGVMQNPRHLVRRRGQEARLRCSPMKGHSHVYWYRQLPEEGLKFMVYLQKENIIDESGMPKERFSAEFPKEGPSILRIQQVVRGDSAAYFCASSPGLSNTGELFFGEGSRLTVL.

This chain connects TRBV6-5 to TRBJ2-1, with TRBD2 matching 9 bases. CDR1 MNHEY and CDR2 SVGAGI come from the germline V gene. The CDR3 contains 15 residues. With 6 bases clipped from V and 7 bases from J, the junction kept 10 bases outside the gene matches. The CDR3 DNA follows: TGTGCCAGCAGACCTAGCGGGAAGGCGGTGAATGAGCAGTTCTTC. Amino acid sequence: CASRPSGKAVNEQFF.

The CDR3 bases are TGTGCCAGCAGCTTAGGGGACAGGGGAACTAATGAAAAACTGTTTTTT. Amino acids: CASSLGDRGTNEKLFF. The V and J genes are TRBV7-9 and TRBJ1-4, with 10 bases aligning to TRBD1. The germline gives CDR1 SEHNR, CDR2 FQNEAQ (reference sequence). This CDR3 contains 16 residues. The V gene end was trimmed by 1 base and the J gene end by 1 base; junction bases not matched to a gene: 0.